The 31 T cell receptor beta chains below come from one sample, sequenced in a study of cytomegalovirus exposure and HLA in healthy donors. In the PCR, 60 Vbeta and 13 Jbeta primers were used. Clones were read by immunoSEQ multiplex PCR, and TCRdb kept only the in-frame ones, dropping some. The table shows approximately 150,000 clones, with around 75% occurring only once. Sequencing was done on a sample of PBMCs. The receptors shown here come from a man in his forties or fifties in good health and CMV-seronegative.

CDR3 bases: TGTGCCAGCAGTGGGTGGCTAGCCGACACAGATACGCAGTATTTT. This translates into CASSGWLADTDTQYF. The chain is built from TRBV6-1 and TRBJ2-3; weak D call: TRBD2 (5 bases). The CDR3 is made up of 15 amino acids. Trimming took off 4 bases at V and 2 bases at J, with 13 bases between the two ends. The germline gives CDR1 MNHNS, CDR2 SASEGT.

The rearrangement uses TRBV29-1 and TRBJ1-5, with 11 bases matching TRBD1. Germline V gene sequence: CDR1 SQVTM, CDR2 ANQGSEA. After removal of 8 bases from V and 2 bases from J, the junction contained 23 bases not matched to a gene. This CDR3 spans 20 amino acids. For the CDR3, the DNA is TGCAGCCCTGTTCGGGGACAGGGGGTATGTTTCGTTGTTTGCAATCAGCCCCAGCATTTT. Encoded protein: CSPVRGQGVCFVVCNQPQHF.

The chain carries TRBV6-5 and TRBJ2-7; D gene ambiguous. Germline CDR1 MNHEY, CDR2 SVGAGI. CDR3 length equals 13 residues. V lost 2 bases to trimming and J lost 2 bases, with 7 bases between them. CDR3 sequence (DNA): TGTGCCAGCAGTTACAGGAGCCCCTACGAGCAGTACTTC. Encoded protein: CASSYRSPYEQYF.

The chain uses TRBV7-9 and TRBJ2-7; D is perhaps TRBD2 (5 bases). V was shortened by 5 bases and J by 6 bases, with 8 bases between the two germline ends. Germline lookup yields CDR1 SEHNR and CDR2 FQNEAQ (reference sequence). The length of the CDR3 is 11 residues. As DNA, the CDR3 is TGTGCCAGCAGCCCGGGGTTCGAGCAGTACTTC. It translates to CASSPGFEQYF.

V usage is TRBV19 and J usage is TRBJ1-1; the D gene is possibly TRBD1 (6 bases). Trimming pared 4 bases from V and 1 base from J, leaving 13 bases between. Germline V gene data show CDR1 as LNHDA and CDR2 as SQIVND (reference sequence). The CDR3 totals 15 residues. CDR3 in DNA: TGTGCCAGTAGTAGAATTTCCAGGGGGAACACTGAAGCTTTCTTT. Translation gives CASSRISRGNTEAFF.

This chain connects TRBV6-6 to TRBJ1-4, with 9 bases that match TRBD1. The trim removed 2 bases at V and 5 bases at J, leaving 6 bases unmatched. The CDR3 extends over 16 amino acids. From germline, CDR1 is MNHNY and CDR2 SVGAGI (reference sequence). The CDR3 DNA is TGTGCCAGCAGTTACCCGCCCGGGACAGGGAATGAAAAACTGTTTTTT. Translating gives CASSYPPGTGNEKLFF.

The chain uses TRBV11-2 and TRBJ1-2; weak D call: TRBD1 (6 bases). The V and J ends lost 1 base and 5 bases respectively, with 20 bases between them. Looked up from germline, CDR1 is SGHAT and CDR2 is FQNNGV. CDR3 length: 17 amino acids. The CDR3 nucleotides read TGTGCCAGCAGCTTAGTAGTGTGGGACAAGTCCGAATATGGCTACACCTTC. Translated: CASSLVVWDKSEYGYTF.

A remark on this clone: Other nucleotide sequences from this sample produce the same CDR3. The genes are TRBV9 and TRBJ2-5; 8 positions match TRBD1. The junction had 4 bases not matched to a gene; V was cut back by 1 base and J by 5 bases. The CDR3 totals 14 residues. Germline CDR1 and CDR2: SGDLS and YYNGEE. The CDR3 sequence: CASSVQGAQETQYF. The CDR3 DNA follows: TGTGCCAGCAGCGTACAGGGGGCTCAGGAGACCCAGTACTTC.

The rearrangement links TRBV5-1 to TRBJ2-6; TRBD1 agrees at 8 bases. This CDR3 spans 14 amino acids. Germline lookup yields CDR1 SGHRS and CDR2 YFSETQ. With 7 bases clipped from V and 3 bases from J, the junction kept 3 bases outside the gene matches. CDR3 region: CASAGGGGANVLTF. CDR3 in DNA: TGCGCCAGCGCAGGGGGCGGTGGGGCCAACGTCCTGACTTTC.

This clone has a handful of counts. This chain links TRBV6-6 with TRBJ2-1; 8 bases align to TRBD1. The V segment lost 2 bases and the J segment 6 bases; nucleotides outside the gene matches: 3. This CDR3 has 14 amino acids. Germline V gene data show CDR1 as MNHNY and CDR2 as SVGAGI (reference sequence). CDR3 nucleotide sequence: TGTGCCAGCAGTTACCGGACAGGGCCCAATGAGCAGTTCTTC. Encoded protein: CASSYRTGPNEQFF.

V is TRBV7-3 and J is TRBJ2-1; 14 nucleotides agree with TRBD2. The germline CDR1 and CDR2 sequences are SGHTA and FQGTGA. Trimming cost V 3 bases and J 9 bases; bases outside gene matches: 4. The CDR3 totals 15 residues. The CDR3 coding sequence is TGTGCCAGCAGCTTGACTAGCGGGGGGGATGTTGAGCAGTTCTTC. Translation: CASSLTSGGDVEQFF.

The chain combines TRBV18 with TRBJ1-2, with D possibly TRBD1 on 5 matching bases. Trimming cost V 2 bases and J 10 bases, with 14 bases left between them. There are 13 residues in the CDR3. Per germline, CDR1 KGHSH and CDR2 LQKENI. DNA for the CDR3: TGTGCCAGCTCACCAATGGACGGGGGTCACTACACCTTC. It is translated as CASSPMDGGHYTF.

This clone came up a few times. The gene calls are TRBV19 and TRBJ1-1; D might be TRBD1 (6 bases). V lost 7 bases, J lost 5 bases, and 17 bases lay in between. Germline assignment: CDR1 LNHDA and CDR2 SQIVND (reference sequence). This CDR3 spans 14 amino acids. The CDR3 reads CASTLRGGETEAFF. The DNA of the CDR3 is TGTGCCAGTACCCTAAGAGGGGGGGAGACTGAAGCTTTCTTT.

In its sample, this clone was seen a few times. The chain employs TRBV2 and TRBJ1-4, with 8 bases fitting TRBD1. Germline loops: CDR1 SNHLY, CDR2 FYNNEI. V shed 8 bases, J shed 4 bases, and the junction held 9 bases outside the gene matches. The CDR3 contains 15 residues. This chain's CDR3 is CASSRQGFGNEKLFF. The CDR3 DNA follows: TGTGCCAGCTCGAGACAGGGGTTCGGTAATGAAAAACTGTTTTTT.

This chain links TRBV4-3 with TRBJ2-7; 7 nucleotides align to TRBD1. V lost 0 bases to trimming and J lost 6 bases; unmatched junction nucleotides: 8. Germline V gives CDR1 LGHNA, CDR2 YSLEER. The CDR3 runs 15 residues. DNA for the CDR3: TGCGCCAGCAGCCAAGACCGCGACAGGGCCGGCGAGCAGTACTTC. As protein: CASSQDRDRAGEQYF.

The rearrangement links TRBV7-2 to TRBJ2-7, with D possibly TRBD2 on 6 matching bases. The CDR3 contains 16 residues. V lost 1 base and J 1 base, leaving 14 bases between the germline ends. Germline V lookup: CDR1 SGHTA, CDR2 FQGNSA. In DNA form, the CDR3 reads TGTGCCAGCAGCTTAGAAGGAGGGGTGACGTCCTACGAGCAGTACTTC. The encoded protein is CASSLEGGVTSYEQYF.

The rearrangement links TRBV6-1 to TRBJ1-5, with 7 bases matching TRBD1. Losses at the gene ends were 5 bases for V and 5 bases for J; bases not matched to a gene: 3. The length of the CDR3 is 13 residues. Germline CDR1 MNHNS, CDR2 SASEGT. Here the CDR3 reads CASSPQGHQPQHF. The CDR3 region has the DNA TGTGCCAGCAGTCCACAGGGGCATCAGCCCCAGCATTTT.

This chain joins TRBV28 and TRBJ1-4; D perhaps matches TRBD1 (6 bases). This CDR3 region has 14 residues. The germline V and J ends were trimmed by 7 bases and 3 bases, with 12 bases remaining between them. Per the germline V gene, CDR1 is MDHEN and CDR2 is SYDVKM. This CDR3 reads CASIQGGPNEKLFF. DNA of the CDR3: TGTGCCAGCATACAGGGCGGCCCTAATGAAAAACTGTTTTTT.

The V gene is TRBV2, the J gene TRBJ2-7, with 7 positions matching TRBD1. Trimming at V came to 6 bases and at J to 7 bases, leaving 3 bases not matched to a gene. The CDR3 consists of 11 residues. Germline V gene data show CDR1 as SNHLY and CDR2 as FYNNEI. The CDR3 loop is CASSTGVEQYF. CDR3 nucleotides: TGTGCCAGCAGCACAGGGGTGGAGCAGTACTTC. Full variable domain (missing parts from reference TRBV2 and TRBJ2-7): EPEVTQTPSHQVTQMGQEVILRCVPISNHLYFYWYRQILGQKVEFLVSFYNNEISEKSEIFDDQFSVERPDGSNFTLKIRSTKLEDSAMYFCASSTGVEQYFGPGTRLTVT.

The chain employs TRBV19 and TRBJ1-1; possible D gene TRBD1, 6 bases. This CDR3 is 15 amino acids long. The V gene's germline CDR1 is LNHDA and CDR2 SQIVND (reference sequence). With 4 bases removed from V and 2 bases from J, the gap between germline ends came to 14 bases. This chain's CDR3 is CASSRLQGINTEAFF. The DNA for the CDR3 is TGTGCCAGTAGTAGGTTACAGGGCATAAACACTGAAGCTTTCTTT.

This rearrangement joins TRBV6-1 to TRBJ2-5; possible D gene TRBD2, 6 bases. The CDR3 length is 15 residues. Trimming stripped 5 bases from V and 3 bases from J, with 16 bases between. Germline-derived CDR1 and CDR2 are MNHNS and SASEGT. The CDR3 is CASSHGTLGKETQYF. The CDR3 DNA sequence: TGTGCCAGCAGTCACGGGACTCTCGGGAAAGAGACCCAGTACTTC.

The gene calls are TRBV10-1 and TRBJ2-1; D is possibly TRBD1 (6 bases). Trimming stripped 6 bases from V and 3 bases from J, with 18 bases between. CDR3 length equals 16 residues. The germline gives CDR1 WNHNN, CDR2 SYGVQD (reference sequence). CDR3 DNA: TGCGCCAGCAGGGGACAATGGGGTAGGAACTACAATGAGCAGTTCTTC. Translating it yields CASRGQWGRNYNEQFF.

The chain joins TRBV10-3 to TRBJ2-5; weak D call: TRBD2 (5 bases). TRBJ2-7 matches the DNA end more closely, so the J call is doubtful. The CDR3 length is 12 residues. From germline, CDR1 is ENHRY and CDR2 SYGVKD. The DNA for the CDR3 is TGTGCCATCATGGGAGAGTCCTACGAGCAGTACTTC. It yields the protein CAIMGESYEQYF.

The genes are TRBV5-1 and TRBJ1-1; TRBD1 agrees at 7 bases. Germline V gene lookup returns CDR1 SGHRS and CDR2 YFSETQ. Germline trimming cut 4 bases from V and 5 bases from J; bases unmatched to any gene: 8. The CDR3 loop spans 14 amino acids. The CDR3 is CASSGGQAGTEAFF. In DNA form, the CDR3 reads TGCGCCAGCAGCGGAGGACAGGCTGGGACTGAAGCTTTCTTT.

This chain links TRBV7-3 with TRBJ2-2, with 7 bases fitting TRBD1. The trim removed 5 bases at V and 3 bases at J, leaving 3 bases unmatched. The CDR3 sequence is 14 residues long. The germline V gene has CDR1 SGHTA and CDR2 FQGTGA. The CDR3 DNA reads TGTGCCAGCAGCCTACAGGGGTACACCGGGGAGCTGTTTTTT. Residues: CASSLQGYTGELFF.

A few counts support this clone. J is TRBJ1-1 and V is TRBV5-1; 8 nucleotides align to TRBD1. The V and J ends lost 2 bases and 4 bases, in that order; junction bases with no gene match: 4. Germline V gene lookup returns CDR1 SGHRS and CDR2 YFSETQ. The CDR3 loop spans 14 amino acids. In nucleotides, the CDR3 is TGCGCCAGCAGCTTCACGACAGGGGCCACTGAAGCTTTCTTT. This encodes CASSFTTGATEAFF.

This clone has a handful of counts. The CDR3 loop is CASNPWTGSTDTQYF. The DNA of the CDR3 is TGTGCCAGCAACCCCTGGACAGGGAGCACAGATACGCAGTATTTT. V gene TRBV6-5 combines with J gene TRBJ2-3; TRBD1 agrees at 8 bases. V shed 7 bases and J 0 bases; nucleotides not matched to a gene: 6. CDR3 length: 15 amino acids. The V gene's germline CDR1 is MNHEY and CDR2 SVGAGI.

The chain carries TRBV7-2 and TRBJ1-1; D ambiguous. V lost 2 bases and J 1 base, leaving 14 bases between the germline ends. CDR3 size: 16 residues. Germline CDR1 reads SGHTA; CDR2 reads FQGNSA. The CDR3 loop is CASSLLTRLRNTEAFF. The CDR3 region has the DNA TGTGCCAGCAGCTTATTGACGAGGCTGAGGAACACTGAAGCTTTCTTT.

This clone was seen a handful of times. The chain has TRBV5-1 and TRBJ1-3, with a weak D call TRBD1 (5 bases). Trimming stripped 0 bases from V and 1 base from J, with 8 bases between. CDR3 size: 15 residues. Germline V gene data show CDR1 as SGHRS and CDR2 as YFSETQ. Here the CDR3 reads CASSLEGASGNTIYF. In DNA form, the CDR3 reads TGCGCCAGCAGCTTGGAAGGGGCGTCTGGAAACACCATATATTTT.

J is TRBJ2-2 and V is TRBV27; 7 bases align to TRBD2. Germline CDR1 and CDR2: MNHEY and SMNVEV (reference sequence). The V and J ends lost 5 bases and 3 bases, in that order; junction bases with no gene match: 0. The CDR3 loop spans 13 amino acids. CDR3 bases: TGTGCCAGCAGTCGGGGGGACACCGGGGAGCTGTTTTTT. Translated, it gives CASSRGDTGELFF.

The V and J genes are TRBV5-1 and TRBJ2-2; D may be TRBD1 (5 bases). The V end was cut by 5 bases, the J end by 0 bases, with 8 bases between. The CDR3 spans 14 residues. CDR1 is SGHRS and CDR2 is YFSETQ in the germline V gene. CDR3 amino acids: CASRPTANTGELFF. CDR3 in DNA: TGCGCCAGCAGACCGACAGCGAACACCGGGGAGCTGTTTTTT.